This passage covers 28 T cell receptor beta chains from one sample sequenced in a study of regulatory dendritic cells for organ transplantation. Their antigens are not known. Sorted subsets were CFSE-labeled and cultured about 5 days with allogeneic dendritic cells. Generated by immunoSEQ multiplex PCR, the TCRdb table keeps only in-frame clones and is missing some. The sample lists several thousand clones; roughly 67% were seen once. Sequencing was performed on memory CD4+ T cells from blood cultured with dendritic cells. Subset described: CD45RO+ memory T cells. These receptors all come from a human donor in good health.

This clone showed up just a few times. This rearrangement joins TRBV28 to TRBJ2-7; TRBD1 agrees at 9 bases. Germline V CDR1 and CDR2: MDHEN, SYDVKM. The ends lost 6 bases at V and 2 bases at J; junction bases unmatched: 11. CDR3 length: 16 residues. The CDR3 loop reads CASRVTGQGFPYEQYF. DNA of the CDR3: TGTGCCAGCAGGGTGACGGGACAGGGTTTCCCCTACGAGCAGTACTTC.

The CDR3 loop reads CASSLVTGQETQYF. In nucleotides, the CDR3 is TGTGCCAGCAGCTTAGTAACCGGCCAAGAGACCCAGTACTTC. This chain links TRBV7-9 with TRBJ2-5; D unclear. From germline, CDR1 is SEHNR and CDR2 FQNEAQ (reference sequence). The CDR3 covers 14 residues. The V gene lost 1 base and the J gene lost 1 base, with 7 bases spanning the gap.

V and J are TRBV7-8 and TRBJ1-1; 10 bases match TRBD1. The ends lost 9 bases at V and 8 bases at J; junction bases unmatched: 12. The CDR3 covers 14 residues. Germline V gene sequence: CDR1 SGHVS, CDR2 FQNEAQ. CDR3 bases: TGTGCCAGTTCCCGAGGACAGGGGGTCGGGGAAGCTTTCTTT. Its protein product is CASSRGQGVGEAFF. Variable domain in full (rest from reference TRBV7-8 and TRBJ1-1): GAGVSQSPRYKVAKRGQDVALRCDPISGHVSLFWYQQALGQGPEFLTYFQNEAQLDKSGLPSDRFFAERPEGSVSTLKIQRTQQEDSAVYLCASSRGQGVGEAFFGQGTRLTVV.

The gene calls are TRBV5-1 and TRBJ2-3, with a possible D match to TRBD2 (6 bases). The CDR3 sequence is 12 residues long. V was cut by 5 bases and J by 3 bases, with 7 bases left in between. Germline V gene data show CDR1 as SGHRS and CDR2 as YFSETQ. The CDR3 is CASREGTDTQYF. The CDR3 DNA is TGCGCCAGCAGGGAGGGTACAGATACGCAGTATTTT.

V and J are TRBV18 and TRBJ1-6; D remains unclear. This CDR3 has 13 amino acids. CDR1 is KGHSH, CDR2 LQKENI, per germline. V shed 5 bases and J shed 5 bases, with 7 bases lying between them. CDR3 bases: TGTGCCAGCTCAGGGCAAGATAATTCACCCCTCCACTTT. This gives the protein CASSGQDNSPLHF.

The chain combines TRBV7-3 with TRBJ2-1, with TRBD2 matching 10 bases. The CDR3 totals 14 residues. Losses at the gene ends were 4 bases for V and 11 bases for J; bases not matched to a gene: 8. CDR1 is SGHTA, CDR2 FQGTGA, per germline. CDR3 DNA: TGTGCCAGCAGCTCCGGACTAGCGGAAAACAAGCAGTTCTTC. This gives the protein CASSSGLAENKQFF.

The CDR3 is CASSSSQGSEQYF. For the CDR3, the DNA is TGTGCCAGCAGTTCCTCACAGGGGAGCGAGCAGTACTTC. V gene TRBV6-6 combines with J gene TRBJ2-7, with TRBD1 matching 7 bases. The length of the CDR3 is 13 residues. The V segment lost 4 bases and the J segment 6 bases; nucleotides outside the gene matches: 6. Germline CDR1 MNHNY, CDR2 SVGAGI (reference sequence).

This clone appeared once. The V call is TRBV5-5, the J call TRBJ1-5, with TRBD1 as a possible D gene (5 bases). The CDR3 has 16 amino acids. V was shortened by 3 bases and J by 6 bases, with 19 bases between the two germline ends. Germline values: CDR1 SGHKS, CDR2 YYEKEE (reference sequence). The DNA of the CDR3 is TGTGCCAGCAGCTATACGACAGTGGCATTAGGTCAGCCCCAGCATTTT. Encoded protein: CASSYTTVALGQPQHF.

The chain combines TRBV7-3 with TRBJ1-1; D perhaps matches TRBD1 (6 bases). V lost 5 bases and J 2 bases, leaving 18 bases between the germline ends. CDR3 size: 16 residues. CDR1 is SGHTA and CDR2 is FQGTGA in the germline V gene. The CDR3 DNA is TGTGCCAGCAGCCCAACATACAGGGCTGGAAACACTGAAGCTTTCTTT. Translated: CASSPTYRAGNTEAFF.

The gene calls are TRBV7-8 and TRBJ2-3; D is uncertain. There are 17 residues in the CDR3. Trimming pared 4 bases from V and 1 base from J, leaving 18 bases between. CDR1 and CDR2 (germline): SGHVS, FQNEAQ. The CDR3 bases are TGTGCCAGCAGCTCCCCTAGTGGTCTCCGAGGCACAGATACGCAGTATTTT. This codes for CASSSPSGLRGTDTQYF.

This clone was counted a few times. The chain has TRBV6-6 and TRBJ2-5; 7 nucleotides line up with TRBD1. Germline CDR1 reads MNHNY; CDR2 reads SVGAGI (reference sequence). There are 15 residues in the CDR3. The trim removed 2 bases at V and 5 bases at J, leaving 8 bases unmatched. The CDR3 region is CASSYGRGRVETQYF. The CDR3 region has the DNA TGTGCCAGCAGTTACGGTAGGGGGCGCGTGGAGACCCAGTACTTC.

The genes are TRBV19 and TRBJ1-5, with 8 bases fitting TRBD1. The ends lost 4 bases at V and 0 bases at J; junction bases unmatched: 11. The CDR3 has 18 amino acids. From germline, CDR1 is LNHDA and CDR2 SQIVND (reference sequence). This CDR3 reads CASSTRTGQPHSNQPQHF. CDR3 sequence (DNA): TGTGCCAGTAGTACCCGGACAGGGCAGCCACATAGCAATCAGCCCCAGCATTTT.

The chain couples TRBV29-1 to TRBJ1-1; the D gene is possibly TRBD1 (5 bases). Deletions cut 0 bases from V and 1 base from J, with 9 bases between. CDR1 is SQVTM, CDR2 ANQGSEA, per germline. The CDR3 sequence is 14 residues long. CDR3 in DNA: TGCAGCGTTGAAGAAGAGCAGGGGAACACTGAAGCTTTCTTT. Translation: CSVEEEQGNTEAFF. The full variable domain, its missing parts supplied by reference TRBV29-1 and TRBJ1-1, is SAVISQKPSRDICQRGTSLTIQCQVDSQVTMMFWYRQQPGQSLTLIATANQGSEATYESGFVIDKFPISRPNLTFSTLTVSNMSPEDSSIYLCSVEEEQGNTEAFFGQGTRLTVV.

V usage is TRBV10-3 and J usage is TRBJ2-3, with 12 bases fitting TRBD2. The trim removed 7 bases at V and 0 bases at J, leaving 14 bases unmatched. CDR3 size: 19 residues. Per germline, CDR1 ENHRY and CDR2 SYGVKD. The CDR3 bases are TGTGCCATCAAGCCAGGGTCACTAGCGGGGGGATCAAGCACAGATACGCAGTATTTT. This gives the protein CAIKPGSLAGGSSTDTQYF.

The CDR3 sequence: CASSLGAFSDTQYF. In DNA form, the CDR3 reads TGTGCCAGCAGCCTTGGGGCCTTTAGCGATACGCAGTATTTT. The chain employs TRBV11-3 and TRBJ2-3; D is possibly TRBD1 (5 bases). Trimming pared 5 bases from V and 6 bases from J, leaving 15 bases between. The germline gives CDR1 SGHNT, CDR2 YENEEA. This CDR3 has 14 amino acids.

The gene calls are TRBV7-9 and TRBJ1-3; D not resolved. Germline loops: CDR1 SEHNR, CDR2 FQNEAQ (reference sequence). The ends were cut back, 1 base at V and 0 bases at J, with 7 bases in the middle. CDR3 length: 15 residues. In nucleotides, the CDR3 is TGTGCCAGCAGCTTAGTCGCGGTCTCTGGAAACACCATATATTTT. Protein: CASSLVAVSGNTIYF. The whole variable domain, remainder taken from reference TRBV7-9 and TRBJ1-3, is DTGVSQNPRHKITKRGQNVTFRCDPISEHNRLYWYRQTLGQGPEFLTYFQNEAQLEKSRLLSDRFSAERPKGSFSTLEIQRTEQGDSAMYLCASSLVAVSGNTIYFGEGSWLTVV.

The rearrangement uses TRBV15 and TRBJ2-5; 10 bases line up with TRBD2. The V gene's germline CDR1 is LNHNV and CDR2 YYDKDF (reference sequence). The CDR3 is made up of 16 amino acids. With V trimmed by 1 base and J by 4 bases, 6 bases remained unmatched. CDR3 sequence reads: CATSRVGAGGPETQYF. The CDR3, as DNA: TGTGCCACCAGCAGAGTCGGAGCGGGGGGGCCAGAGACCCAGTACTTC.

The V and J genes are TRBV5-1 and TRBJ2-5; no firm D call. The CDR3 is made up of 14 amino acids. From germline, CDR1 is SGHRS and CDR2 YFSETQ. Between the trimmed V and J ends, which lost 3 bases and 3 bases, there was a span of 12 bases. CDR3: CASSYLRGEETQYF. The CDR3 nucleotides read TGCGCCAGCAGCTACTTGAGAGGCGAAGAGACCCAGTACTTC.

V is TRBV5-1 and J is TRBJ2-7, with 13 bases aligning to TRBD2. Germline CDR1 and CDR2: SGHRS and YFSETQ. This CDR3 is 15 amino acids long. Trimming took 4 bases from V and 3 from J; bases not matched to a gene: 4. The CDR3 spells CASSRLAGGFYEQYF. CDR3 bases: TGCGCCAGCAGCCGACTAGCGGGGGGATTCTACGAGCAGTACTTC.

The genes are TRBV18 and TRBJ2-7, with D tentatively TRBD1 (6 bases). Per the germline V gene, CDR1 is KGHSH and CDR2 is LQKENI. There are 14 residues in the CDR3. Trimming took off 6 bases at V and 7 bases at J, with 19 bases between the two ends. In DNA form, the CDR3 reads TGTGCCAGCTCCCCAGGGGCGACTCCTCTGGAGCAGTACTTC. It specifies CASSPGATPLEQYF. Drawing the rest from reference TRBV18 and TRBJ2-7, the complete variable domain is NAGVMQNPRHLVRRRGQEARLRCSPMKGHSHVYWYRQLPEEGLKFMVYLQKENIIDESGMPKERFSAEFPKEGPSILRIQQVVRGDSAAYFCASSPGATPLEQYFGPGTRLTVT.

This clone was observed once. The J gene is TRBJ2-3, the V gene TRBV9; 15 nucleotides match TRBD2. The CDR3 covers 15 residues. Germline loops: CDR1 SGDLS, CDR2 YYNGEE. The V gene end was trimmed by 3 bases and the J gene end by 4 bases; junction bases not matched to a gene: 0. The CDR3 coding sequence is TGTGCCAGCAGCGGGACTAGCGGGGGGGCAGATACGCAGTATTTT. The encoded protein is CASSGTSGGADTQYF.

The rearrangement links TRBV28 to TRBJ1-5; 8 nucleotides align to TRBD1. The V gene's germline CDR1 is MDHEN and CDR2 SYDVKM. Losses at the gene ends were 8 bases for V and 4 bases for J; bases not matched to a gene: 13. This CDR3 comprises 16 residues. For the CDR3, the DNA is TGTGCCAGCGTAGCCTCTGGGACAGGCCTTAATCAGCCCCAGCATTTT. Translated, it gives CASVASGTGLNQPQHF.

This clone came up a few times. V gene TRBV10-3 combines with J gene TRBJ2-6; D might be TRBD2 (7 bases). The V gene lost 7 bases and the J gene lost 4 bases, with 20 bases spanning the gap. This CDR3 region has 17 residues. Germline loops: CDR1 ENHRY, CDR2 SYGVKD. The CDR3 sequence: CAITIGGPEGGANVLTF. CDR3 in DNA: TGTGCCATCACAATCGGGGGGCCCGAAGGCGGGGCCAACGTCCTGACTTTC.

V gene TRBV6-1 combines with J gene TRBJ1-5; TRBD1 is a possible D gene (5 bases). CDR3 length: 13 residues. CDR1 and CDR2 (germline): MNHNS, SASEGT. V gave up 6 bases and J gave up 8 bases, with 14 bases separating them. The DNA for the CDR3 is TGTGCCAGCAGCGCCACAGGTCTGGAGCCCCAGCATTTT. Its translation is CASSATGLEPQHF.

CDR3 protein: CASSLAVSYEQYF. For the CDR3, the DNA is TGTGCCAGCAGCTTGGCTGTCTCCTACGAGCAGTACTTC. The chain employs TRBV5-5 and TRBJ2-7; D gene ambiguous. CDR1 is SGHKS and CDR2 is YYEKEE in the germline V gene (reference sequence). Deletions cut 0 bases from V and 0 bases from J, with 4 bases between. The CDR3 has 13 residues.

A remark on this clone: A junction boundary mismatches the germline segment, possibly from a read error. CDR3 DNA: TGTGCCAGCAGATTATCAGGGTTCACTGAAGCTTTCTTT. As protein: CASRLSGFTEAFF. V gene TRBV28 combines with J gene TRBJ1-1, with a possible D match to TRBD1 (5 bases). There are 13 residues in the CDR3. CDR1 is MDHEN, CDR2 SYDVKM, per germline.

This chain links TRBV2 with TRBJ2-1, with TRBD2 identical over 16 bases. V trimming: 6 bases; J trimming: 8 bases; junction bases outside the gene matches: 4. There are 15 residues in the CDR3. Germline V gene sequence: CDR1 SNHLY, CDR2 FYNNEI. The CDR3 sequence is CASSGTSGGADEQFF. The CDR3 DNA reads TGTGCCAGCAGCGGGACTAGCGGGGGGGCAGATGAGCAGTTCTTC.

This clone was detected a few times. The chain carries TRBV7-3 and TRBJ2-7, with 11 bases that match TRBD1. The germline CDR1 and CDR2 sequences are SGHTA and FQGTGA. This CDR3 is built from 15 residues. J gave up 3 bases and V 5 bases, and 6 bases lay outside the gene matches. The CDR3 DNA follows: TGTGCCAGCAGCCCAACGGGACAGGGGGACTACGAGCAGTACTTC. It yields the protein CASSPTGQGDYEQYF.